The 11 T cell receptor beta chains presented below share a single source sample, sequenced in a study of shared clonotypes between healthy human individuals (dated by TCRdb to 2019 to 2021). Library preparation was by the immunoSEQ multiplex PCR assay. The source is immuneACCESS, and TCRdb retained only in-frame sequences with V and J called. Part of the clones is not carried over; for the studies checked, unresolved V genes explain less than half of this, and the remainder is unexplained. The sample profile shows millions of clones; more than 90% of them were found once. The ten largest account for more than 0.12% of the sample. The sample comprised naive CD4+ T cells sorted from blood. In the paper's terms, the cell subset or site label means: CD45RA+ positively selected. The receptors stem from a man between 18 and 35 years old in good health.

The chain links TRBV18 to TRBJ2-5; 8 nucleotides align to TRBD2. The V segment lost 6 bases and the J segment 4 bases; nucleotides outside the gene matches: 7. Germline V gene lookup returns CDR1 KGHSH and CDR2 LQKENI. The CDR3 runs to 14 residues. The CDR3 reads CASSLPGLGETQYF. As DNA, the CDR3 is TGTGCCAGCTCCCTACCGGGACTAGGAGAGACCCAGTACTTC.

The chain carries TRBV19 and TRBJ1-1; D uncertain. The length of the CDR3 is 14 residues. CDR1 LNHDA and CDR2 SQIVND come from the germline V gene (reference sequence). With 7 bases removed from V and 4 bases from J, the gap between germline ends came to 16 bases. The CDR3 nucleotides read TGTGCCAGTAATCAAGAGAGCCGTAGCACTGAAGCTTTCTTT. Encoded protein: CASNQESRSTEAFF.

The chain couples TRBV7-2 to TRBJ2-5, with D maybe TRBD1 (6 bases). This CDR3 spans 15 amino acids. Per the germline V gene, CDR1 is SGHTA and CDR2 is FQGNSA. The germline V and J ends were trimmed by 6 bases and 4 bases, with 18 bases remaining between them. The chain's CDR3 is CASRTAWGLGETQYF. Written as DNA, the CDR3 is TGTGCCAGCAGAACAGCGTGGGGGCTGGGAGAGACCCAGTACTTC.

This chain links TRBV28 with TRBJ1-6; D call uncertain. The CDR3 runs 15 residues. Germline assignment: CDR1 MDHEN and CDR2 SYDVKM. Trimming pared 2 bases from V and 5 bases from J, leaving 10 bases between. The CDR3 sequence: CASSLPSQDNSPLHF. CDR3 DNA: TGTGCCAGCAGTTTACCCAGCCAGGATAATTCACCCCTCCACTTT. Using reference TRBV28 and TRBJ1-6 for the parts outside the CDR3, the full variable domain is DVKVTQSSRYLVKRTGEKVFLECVQDMDHENMFWYRQDPGLGLRLIYFSYDVKMKEKGDIPEGYSVSREKKERFSLILESASTNQTSMYLCASSLPSQDNSPLHFGNGTRLTVT.

In regard to this clone: One junction end does not reproduce the germline sequence, and a read error may be involved. The chain is built from TRBV7-9 and TRBJ1-4; 8 bases agree with TRBD1. The germline CDR1 and CDR2 sequences are SEHNR and FQNEAQ (reference sequence). The CDR3 sequence is 19 residues long. CDR3 in DNA: TGTGCCAGCAGCTTAGACGCGCTTCCTCGGAAGACAGGGGAAGGGGGCGTGGTTTTT. Encoded protein: CASSLDALPRKTGEGGVVF.

The chain uses TRBV19 and TRBJ1-1; D ambiguous. The germline V gene encodes CDR1 LNHDA and CDR2 SQIVND (reference sequence). The CDR3 runs to 14 residues. The V and J ends lost 5 bases and 0 bases respectively, with 10 bases between them. The CDR3 here is CASSLQILNTEAFF. CDR3 nucleotide sequence: TGTGCCAGTAGTTTACAGATTTTGAACACTGAAGCTTTCTTT.

The chain uses TRBV11-2 and TRBJ2-1; a possible D gene is TRBD2 (6 bases). V shed 1 base and J shed 4 bases, with 11 bases lying between them. Germline V gene lookup returns CDR1 SGHAT and CDR2 FQNNGV. This CDR3 region has 15 residues. CDR3 region: CASSLASGLYNEQFF. CDR3 DNA: TGTGCCAGCAGCTTAGCAAGCGGGCTTTACAATGAGCAGTTCTTC.

Remarks on this clone: The same CDR3 can be traced to other DNA sequences in this sample. The chain links TRBV18 to TRBJ2-7, with D maybe TRBD2 (6 bases). Germline V gene lookup returns CDR1 KGHSH and CDR2 LQKENI. V was clipped by 3 bases and J by 4 bases, with 10 bases between them. This CDR3 comprises 13 residues. CDR3 DNA sequence: TGTGCCAGCTCACCGGGACTGGCGTACGAGCAGTACTTC. Translation: CASSPGLAYEQYF.

This sequence joins TRBV5-4 and TRBJ2-5, with TRBD2 matching over 8 bases. Germline CDR1 is SGHNT and CDR2 is YYREEE (reference sequence). There are 15 residues in the CDR3. J gave up 4 bases and V 1 base, and 6 bases lay outside the gene matches. The CDR3 region has the DNA TGTGCCAGCAGCTTGTCCACTAGCGGCTCAGAGACCCAGTACTTC. Translated, it gives CASSLSTSGSETQYF.

The chain is built from TRBV7-9 and TRBJ2-7, with 7 positions matching TRBD1. V lost 8 bases to trimming and J lost 1 base; unmatched junction nucleotides: 8. CDR1 SEHNR and CDR2 FQNEAQ come from the germline V gene (reference sequence). CDR3 length: 14 residues. CDR3 nucleotides: TGTGCCAGCGGTGGGACAGTTACTTCCTACGAGCAGTACTTC. Translation gives CASGGTVTSYEQYF.

V usage is TRBV6-6 and J usage is TRBJ2-5; 13 nucleotides agree with TRBD2. V was pared by 10 bases and J by 4 bases, with 9 bases of the junction left unmatched. From germline, CDR1 is MNHNY and CDR2 SVGAGI (reference sequence). The CDR3 covers 15 residues. CDR3 region: CATKRTSGGSETQYF. For the CDR3, the DNA is TGTGCCACTAAGAGGACTAGCGGGGGTTCAGAGACCCAGTACTTC.